This TCR beta chain was retrieved from a study of OX40 agonist ivuxolimab in advanced cancers. Study-level findings and limits: Clonal expansion by week 6 occurred in CD4+ and CD8+ blood T cells (at 0.1 to 3.0 mg/kg).

Losses at the gene ends were 7 bases for V and 4 bases for J; bases not matched to a gene: 9. Germline lookup yields CDR1 SQVTM and CDR2 ANQGSEA. This CDR3 is built from 13 residues. Profiled with immunoSEQ multiplex PCR; TCRdb holds only in-frame clones, not every one. The sample contains 95,000 to 120,000 clones, 80% to 95% of which appear only once. This clone was picked up one time. As yet, its antigen is unknown. This receptor was identified in an adult with an advanced solid tumor such as melanoma, head and neck, liver or kidney cancer. The chain uses TRBV29-1 and TRBJ1-1, with 7 bases fitting TRBD1. The sample here was CD4+ or CD8+ T cells sorted from blood, taken in a trial of the OX40 agonist ivuxolimab. The CDR3 coding sequence is TGCAGCGGAGGGGGAGGGGGCATCACTGAAGCTTTCTTT. Translation: CSGGGGGITEAFF.